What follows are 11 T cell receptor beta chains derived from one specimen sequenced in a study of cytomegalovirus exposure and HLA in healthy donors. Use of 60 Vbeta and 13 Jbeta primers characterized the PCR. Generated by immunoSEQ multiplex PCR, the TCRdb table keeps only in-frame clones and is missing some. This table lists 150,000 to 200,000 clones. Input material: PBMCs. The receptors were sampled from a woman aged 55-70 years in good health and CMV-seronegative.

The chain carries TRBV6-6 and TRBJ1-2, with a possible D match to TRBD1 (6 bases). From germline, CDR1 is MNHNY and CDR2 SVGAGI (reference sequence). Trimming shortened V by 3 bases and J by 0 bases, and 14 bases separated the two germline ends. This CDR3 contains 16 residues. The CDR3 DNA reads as TGTGCCAGCAGTTATAACGGACAGTTGTCTAACTATGGCTACACCTTC. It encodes CASSYNGQLSNYGYTF.

The CDR3 reads CSVIGTGSYGYTF. The CDR3 coding sequence is TGCAGCGTTATCGGGACAGGCTCCTATGGCTACACCTTC. The V gene is TRBV29-1, the J gene TRBJ1-2; TRBD1 matches 8 bases. J gave up 4 bases and V 5 bases, and 6 bases lay outside the gene matches. Germline lookup yields CDR1 SQVTM and CDR2 ANQGSEA. The CDR3 length is 13 residues.

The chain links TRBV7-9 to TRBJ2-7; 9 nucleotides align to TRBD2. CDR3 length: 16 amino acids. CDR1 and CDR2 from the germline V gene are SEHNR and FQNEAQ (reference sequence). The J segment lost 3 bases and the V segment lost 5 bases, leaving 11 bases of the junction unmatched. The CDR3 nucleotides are TGTGCCAGCAGCCCTAGGCAGCGGGAGGCTCACTACGAGCAGTACTTC. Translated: CASSPRQREAHYEQYF.

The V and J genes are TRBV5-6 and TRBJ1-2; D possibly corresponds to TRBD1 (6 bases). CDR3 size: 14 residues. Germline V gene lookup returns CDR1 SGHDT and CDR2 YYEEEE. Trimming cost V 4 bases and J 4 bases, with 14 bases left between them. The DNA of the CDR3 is TGTGCCAGCAGCCCCAATACAGGGAGCTATGGCTACACCTTC. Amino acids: CASSPNTGSYGYTF.

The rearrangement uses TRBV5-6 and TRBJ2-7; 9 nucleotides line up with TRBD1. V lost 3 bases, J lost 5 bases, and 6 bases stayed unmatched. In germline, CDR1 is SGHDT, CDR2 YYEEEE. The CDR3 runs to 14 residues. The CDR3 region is CASSSGTGLDEQYF. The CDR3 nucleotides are TGTGCCAGCAGCTCGGGGACAGGGCTCGACGAGCAGTACTTC.

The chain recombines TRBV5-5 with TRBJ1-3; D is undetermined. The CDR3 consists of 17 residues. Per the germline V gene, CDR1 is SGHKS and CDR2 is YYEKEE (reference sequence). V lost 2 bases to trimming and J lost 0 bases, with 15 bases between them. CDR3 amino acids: CASSFLTGLGSGNTIYF. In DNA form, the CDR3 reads TGTGCCAGCAGCTTCTTGACTGGCCTAGGCTCTGGAAACACCATATATTTT. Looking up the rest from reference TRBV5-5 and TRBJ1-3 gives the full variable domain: DAGVTQSPTHLIKTRGQQVTLRCSPISGHKSVSWYQQVLGQGPQFIFQYYEKEERGRGNFPDRFSARQFPNYSSELNVNALLLGDSALYLCASSFLTGLGSGNTIYFGEGSWLTVV.

CDR3 in amino acids: CASSSLTGSAGELFF. CDR3 sequence (DNA): TGCGCCAGCAGCTCACTGACAGGTTCGGCCGGGGAGCTGTTTTTT. V and J are TRBV5-1 and TRBJ2-2, with TRBD1 as a possible D gene (6 bases). Germline loops: CDR1 SGHRS, CDR2 YFSETQ. V was clipped by 3 bases and J by 6 bases, with 15 bases between them. The CDR3 consists of 15 residues.

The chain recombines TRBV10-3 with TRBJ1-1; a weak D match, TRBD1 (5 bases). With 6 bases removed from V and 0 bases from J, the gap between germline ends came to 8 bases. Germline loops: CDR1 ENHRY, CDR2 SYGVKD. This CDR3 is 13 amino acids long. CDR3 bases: TGTGCCATCAGAAAGGGGATGAACACTGAAGCTTTCTTT. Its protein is CAIRKGMNTEAFF.

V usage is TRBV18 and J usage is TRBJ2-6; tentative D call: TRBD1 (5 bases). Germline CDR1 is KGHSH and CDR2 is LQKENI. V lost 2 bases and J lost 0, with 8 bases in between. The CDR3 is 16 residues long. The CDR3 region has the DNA TGTGCCAGCTCACCATTACAGGTCTCTGGGGCCAACGTCCTGACTTTC. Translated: CASSPLQVSGANVLTF.

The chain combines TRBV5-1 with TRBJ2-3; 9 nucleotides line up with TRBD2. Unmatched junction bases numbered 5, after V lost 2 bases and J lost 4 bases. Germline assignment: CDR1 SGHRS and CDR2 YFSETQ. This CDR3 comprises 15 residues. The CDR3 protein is CASSFRAGGSDTQYF. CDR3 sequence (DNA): TGCGCCAGCAGCTTCAGGGCGGGAGGGTCAGATACGCAGTATTTT.

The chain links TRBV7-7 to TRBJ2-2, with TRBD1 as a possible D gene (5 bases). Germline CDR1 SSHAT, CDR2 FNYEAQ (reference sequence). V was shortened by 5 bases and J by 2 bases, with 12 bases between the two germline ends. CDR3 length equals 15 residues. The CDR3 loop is CASSLSTANTGELFF. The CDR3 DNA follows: TGTGCCAGCAGCCTCTCGACAGCTAACACCGGGGAGCTGTTTTTT.